The 24 T cell receptor beta chains given below trace back to one sample, sequenced in a study of T-cell memory formation after mild COVID-19. TCRdb re-analysed the 5' RACE reads in MiXCR, keeping a single row per CDR3 protein. The sample records approximately 7,700 distinct CDR3 sequences, under 40% being singletons. The sample consisted of PBMCs or a T cell subset sorted from them (not recorded which). The receptor source for this set is an adult woman who had mild COVID-19 (a few samples of this study predate the infection). Cell type and time point are not known.

The table lists this clonotype with many counts. J is TRBJ2-7 and V is TRBV12-3 or TRBV12-4; TRBD2 might be the D (5 bases). Trimming took off 4 bases at V and 6 bases at J, with 22 bases between the two ends. CDR3 length: 16 residues. The CDR3: CASSWGVAIRPSEQYF. CDR3 sequence (DNA): TGTGCCAGCAGTTGGGGAGTAGCAATACGACCCAGCGAGCAGTACTTC.

This clonotype was seen many times. The chain carries TRBV7-6 and TRBJ1-1; D is undetermined. The germline V and J ends were trimmed by 1 base and 4 bases, with 7 bases remaining between them. Germline loops: CDR1 SGHVS, CDR2 FNYEAQ. The CDR3 has 13 residues. The CDR3 DNA is TGTGCCAGCAGCTTAGTTTTGGCCACTGAAGCTTTCTTT. This gives the protein CASSLVLATEAFF.

The chain recombines TRBV5-1 with TRBJ2-5; D is uncertain. Trimming took off 10 bases at V and 1 base at J, with 14 bases between the two ends. CDR1 is SGHRS, CDR2 YFSETQ, per germline. The CDR3 loop spans 13 amino acids. CDR3 coding DNA: TGCGCCCCCCAACCCGGAACCCAAGAGACCCAGTACTTC. Amino acids: CAPQPGTQETQYF.

In its sample, this clonotype ranks as medium-sized. J is TRBJ1-1 and V is TRBV10-3; 9 bases align to TRBD1. The CDR3 runs to 15 residues. V dropped 5 bases and J dropped 4; count of bases not matched to a gene: 8. Germline V lookup: CDR1 ENHRY, CDR2 SYGVKD. Here the CDR3 DNA reads TGTGCCATCAGTCTACAGGGGGCTACGGGCACTGAAGCTTTCTTT. Protein product: CAISLQGATGTEAFF.

The sample holds many counts of this clonotype. The chain is built from TRBV12-3 or TRBV12-4 and TRBJ2-5; the D call may be TRBD1 or TRBD2 (6 bases each). Trimming cost V 4 bases and J 2 bases, with 17 bases left between them. This CDR3 comprises 16 residues. DNA for the CDR3: TGTGCCAGCAGTTCCTCCCTGAGGGGGAGGCAAGAGACCCAGTACTTC. Protein product: CASSSSLRGRQETQYF.

This chain joins TRBV11-2 and TRBJ2-5, with TRBD2 matching 9 bases. Germline CDR1 and CDR2: SGHAT and FQNNGV. With V trimmed by 3 bases and J by 5 bases, 4 bases remained unmatched. This CDR3 is built from 14 residues. This CDR3 reads CASSLAGGPETQYF. The CDR3 DNA follows: TGTGCCAGCAGCTTGGCGGGGGGGCCGGAGACCCAGTACTTC.

J is TRBJ1-1 and V is TRBV4-3; D remains ambiguous. The CDR3 is 17 residues long. Trimming left V 0 bases short and J 4 bases short, with 18 bases between. CDR1 and CDR2 from the germline V gene are LGHNA and YSLEER. CDR3 sequence reads: CASSQDDRRQVFTEAFF. The CDR3 DNA reads TGCGCCAGCAGCCAAGATGATCGCAGGCAGGTCTTCACTGAAGCTTTCTTT.

This clonotype was counted ten times or more. The rearrangement joins TRBV30 to TRBJ2-7; D possibly corresponds to TRBD2 (6 bases). V lost 3 bases and J 2 bases, leaving 8 bases between the germline ends. There are 12 residues in the CDR3. Per germline, CDR1 GTSNPN and CDR2 SVGIG (reference sequence). In DNA form, the CDR3 reads TGTGCCTGGAGGGGGGGAGCCTACGAGCAGTACTTC. This translates into CAWRGGAYEQYF.

This clonotype was detected ten times or more. The chain is built from TRBV7-8 and TRBJ2-2; TRBD1 matches at 10 bases. Per germline, CDR1 SGHVS and CDR2 FQNEAQ. The V segment lost 5 bases and the J segment 7 bases; nucleotides outside the gene matches: 7. This CDR3 is built from 15 residues. Here the CDR3 reads CASSQTGGGYGELFF. In DNA form, the CDR3 reads TGTGCCAGCAGCCAGACAGGGGGCGGGTACGGGGAGCTGTTTTTT.

This clonotype was picked up many times. The chain has TRBV4-1 and TRBJ2-1; TRBD1 or TRBD2 may be the D gene (5 bases each). The CDR3 spans 15 residues. Looked up from germline, CDR1 is MGHRA and CDR2 is YSYEKL. Trimming pared 5 bases from V and 3 bases from J, leaving 14 bases between. DNA for the CDR3: TGCGCCAGCAGCTACCCGGGGCCCCTCTACAATGAGCAGTTCTTC. Translation: CASSYPGPLYNEQFF.

In its sample, this clonotype was seen many times. The rearrangement uses TRBV20-1 and TRBJ2-1; possible D gene TRBD1, 6 bases. In germline, CDR1 is DFQATT, CDR2 SNEGSKA (reference sequence). This CDR3 spans 15 amino acids. The CDR3 nucleotides are TGCAGCCAAAGGAGGTACAGGGTCGATCACAATGAGCAGTTCTTC. This codes for CSQRRYRVDHNEQFF.

The chain employs TRBV6-5 and TRBJ2-1; 13 nucleotides agree with TRBD2. After removal of 6 bases from V and 11 bases from J, the junction contained 10 bases not matched to a gene. The CDR3 covers 15 residues. Germline V lookup: CDR1 MNHEY, CDR2 SVGAGI. Here the CDR3 reads CASRATSGGANKQFF. In nucleotides, the CDR3 is TGTGCCAGCAGGGCCACTAGCGGGGGGGCTAATAAGCAGTTCTTC.

Only one count was recorded for this clonotype. One end of the junction fails to match germline, which may point to a read error. V and J are TRBV29-1 and TRBJ2-5; 8 bases fit TRBD2. Germline values: CDR1 SQVTM, CDR2 ANQGSEA. This CDR3 has 9 residues. CDR3 sequence reads: CSVMTSVPF. The CDR3 nucleotides are TGCAGCGTTATGACTAGCGTGCCCTTC.

The J gene is TRBJ2-3, the V gene TRBV13; the D is unclear. The germline V and J ends were trimmed by 3 bases and 0 bases, with 4 bases remaining between them. Germline V gene data show CDR1 as PRHDT and CDR2 as FYEKMQ (reference sequence). CDR3 length equals 13 residues. CDR3 nucleotide sequence: TGTGCCAGCAGCTTCTCCAGCACAGATACGCAGTATTTT. It is translated as CASSFSSTDTQYF.

The chain recombines TRBV4-1 with TRBJ2-1, with TRBD2 identical over 11 bases. This CDR3 region has 17 residues. V shed 3 bases and J 6 bases; nucleotides not matched to a gene: 10. The germline gives CDR1 MGHRA, CDR2 YSYEKL. This CDR3 reads CASSHLVAGGLGNEQFF. CDR3 bases: TGCGCCAGCAGCCATCTCGTAGCGGGGGGGCTAGGCAATGAGCAGTTCTTC.

CDR3 DNA: TGTGCCAGCAGTAATCCCTCCCGAGACGAGCAGTACGTC. Protein sequence: CASSNPSRDEQYV. The chain uses TRBV28 and TRBJ2-7; D call uncertain. The CDR3 totals 13 residues. Germline CDR1 reads MDHEN; CDR2 reads SYDVKM. V lost 5 bases to trimming and J lost 5 bases, with 13 bases between them.

Ten or more counts support this clonotype. The rearrangement joins TRBV2 to TRBJ2-7; unclear D gene. Between the trimmed V and J ends, which lost 1 base and 4 bases, there was a span of 14 bases. Germline V gene lookup returns CDR1 SNHLY and CDR2 FYNNEI. CDR3 length equals 15 residues. Here the CDR3 DNA reads TGTGCCAGCAGTGAAGGAACCGATAATATTTACGAGCAGTACTTC. Translating gives CASSEGTDNIYEQYF.

This clonotype came up many times. The rearrangement links TRBV29-1 to TRBJ2-5; D may be TRBD2 (6 bases). Looked up from germline, CDR1 is SQVTM and CDR2 is ANQGSEA. This CDR3 spans 12 amino acids. Trimming left V 1 base short and J 12 bases short, with 15 bases between. The CDR3 DNA reads as TGCAGCGTTGAAGGCGCGGGGTTAGAAGAGTACTTC. Its translation: CSVEGAGLEEYF.

The V and J genes are TRBV7-6 and TRBJ2-7; 7 nucleotides agree with TRBD1. Germline V lookup: CDR1 SGHVS, CDR2 FNYEAQ. The CDR3 sequence is 12 residues long. V was pared by 5 bases and J by 6 bases, with 4 bases of the junction left unmatched. For the CDR3, the DNA is TGTGCCAGCAGCCGTGGGACAGCCGAGCAGTACTTC. This codes for CASSRGTAEQYF.

This clonotype was found many times. CDR3 bases: TGTGCCACCAGGCCGGGACAGGGGCCTGAAGCTTTCTTT. It codes for CATRPGQGPEAFF. The gene calls are TRBV24-1 and TRBJ1-1; 10 bases align to TRBD1. Germline V gene lookup returns CDR1 KGHDR and CDR2 SFDVKD. CDR3 length: 13 residues. The J segment lost 6 bases and the V segment lost 7 bases, leaving 4 bases of the junction unmatched.

This clonotype was detected ten times or more. The rearrangement links TRBV11-3 to TRBJ2-1; TRBD2 matches 13 bases. This CDR3 has 17 amino acids. Germline assignment: CDR1 SGHNT and CDR2 YENEEA. The J segment lost 7 bases and the V segment lost 1 base, leaving 7 bases of the junction unmatched. CDR3 residues: CASSLGLLAGGPNEQFF. CDR3 coding DNA: TGTGCCAGCAGCTTAGGGTTACTAGCGGGAGGGCCGAATGAGCAGTTCTTC.

At least ten counts were recorded for this clonotype. This chain connects TRBV14 to TRBJ2-3; the match to TRBD2 covers 7 bases. Germline CDR1 is SGHDN and CDR2 is FVKESK. V lost 1 base and J lost 1; bases outside the gene matches: 8. The CDR3 is 17 amino acids. CDR3 region: CASSQVLAVQRTDTQYF. The CDR3 DNA sequence: TGTGCCAGCAGCCAAGTTCTAGCGGTTCAACGCACAGATACGCAGTATTTT.

The table lists this clonotype with many counts. The gene calls are TRBV6-5 and TRBJ2-1, with TRBD1 identical over 9 bases. CDR1 and CDR2 from the germline V gene are MNHEY and SVGAGI. The CDR3 is 15 residues long. The V segment lost 6 bases and the J segment 7 bases; nucleotides outside the gene matches: 10. The CDR3 DNA reads TGTGCCAGCAGGGTCGACAGGGGGATAGGGAATGAGCAGTTCTTC. Its translation is CASRVDRGIGNEQFF.

This clonotype is judged medium-sized (0.01 to 0.1%). V gene TRBV7-9 combines with J gene TRBJ1-2, with 7 bases identical to TRBD1. V shed 1 base, J shed 4 bases, and the junction held 6 bases outside the gene matches. CDR1 SEHNR and CDR2 FQNEAQ come from the germline V gene (reference sequence). This CDR3 region has 15 residues. As DNA, the CDR3 is TGTGCCAGCAGCTTAGTCGGGACAGACCGCTATGGCTACACCTTC. It is translated as CASSLVGTDRYGYTF.